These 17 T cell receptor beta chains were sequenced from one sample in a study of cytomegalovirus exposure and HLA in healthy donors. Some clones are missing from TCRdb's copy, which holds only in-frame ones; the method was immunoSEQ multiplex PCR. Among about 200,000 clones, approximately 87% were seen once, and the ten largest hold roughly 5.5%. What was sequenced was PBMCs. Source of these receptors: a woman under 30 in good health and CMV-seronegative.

The CDR3: CASSYPGTENTEAFF. The CDR3 DNA sequence: TGTGCCAGCAGTTACCCCGGGACAGAGAACACTGAAGCTTTCTTT. The J gene is TRBJ1-1, the V gene TRBV6-5, with TRBD1 matching over 7 bases. The length of the CDR3 is 15 residues. V shed 2 bases and J 1 base; nucleotides not matched to a gene: 4. Germline values: CDR1 MNHEY, CDR2 SVGAGI.

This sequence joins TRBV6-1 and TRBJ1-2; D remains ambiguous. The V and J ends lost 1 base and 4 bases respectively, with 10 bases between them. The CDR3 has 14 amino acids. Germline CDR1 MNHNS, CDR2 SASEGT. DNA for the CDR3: TGTGCCAGCAGTGAAGGAGCGGACGGCTATGGCTACACCTTC. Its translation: CASSEGADGYGYTF.

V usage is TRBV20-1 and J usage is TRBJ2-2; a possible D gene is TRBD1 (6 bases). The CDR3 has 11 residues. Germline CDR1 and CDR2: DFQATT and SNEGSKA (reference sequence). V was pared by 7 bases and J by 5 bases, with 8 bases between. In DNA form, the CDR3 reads TGCAGTGAGAGGGGGACCGGGGAGCTGTTTTTT. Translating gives CSERGTGELFF.

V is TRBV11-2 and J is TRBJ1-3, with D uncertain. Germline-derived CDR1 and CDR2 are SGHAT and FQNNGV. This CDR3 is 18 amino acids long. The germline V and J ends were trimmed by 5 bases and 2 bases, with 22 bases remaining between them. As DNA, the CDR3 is TGTGCCAGCAGCAGTTGGAAAGGCACACTTTCTACTGGAAACACCATATATTTT. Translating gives CASSSWKGTLSTGNTIYF.

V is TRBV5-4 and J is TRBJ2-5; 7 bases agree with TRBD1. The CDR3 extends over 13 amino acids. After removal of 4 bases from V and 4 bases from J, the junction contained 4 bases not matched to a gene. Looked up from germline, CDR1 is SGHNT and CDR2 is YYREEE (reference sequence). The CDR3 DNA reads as TGTGCCAGCAGCCCTAGACAGGGAGAGACCCAGTACTTC. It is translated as CASSPRQGETQYF.

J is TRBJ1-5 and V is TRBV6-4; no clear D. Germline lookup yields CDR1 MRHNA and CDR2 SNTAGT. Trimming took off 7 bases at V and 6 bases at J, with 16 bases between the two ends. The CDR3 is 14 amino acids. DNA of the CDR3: TGTGCCAGCACCTGTATTCTGGACGGTCAGCCCCAGCATTTT. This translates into CASTCILDGQPQHF.

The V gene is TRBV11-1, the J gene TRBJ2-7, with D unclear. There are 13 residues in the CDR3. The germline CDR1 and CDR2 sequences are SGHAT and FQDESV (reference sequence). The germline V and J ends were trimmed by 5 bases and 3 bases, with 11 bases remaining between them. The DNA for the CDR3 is TGTGCCAGCAGCCACCGGACGGACTACGAGCAGTACTTC. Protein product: CASSHRTDYEQYF. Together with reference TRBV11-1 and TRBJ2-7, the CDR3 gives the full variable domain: EAEVAQSPRYKITEKSQAVAFWCDPISGHATLYWYRQILGQGPELLVQFQDESVVDDSQLPKDRFSAERLKGVDSTLKIQPAELGDSAMYLCASSHRTDYEQYFGPGTRLTVT.

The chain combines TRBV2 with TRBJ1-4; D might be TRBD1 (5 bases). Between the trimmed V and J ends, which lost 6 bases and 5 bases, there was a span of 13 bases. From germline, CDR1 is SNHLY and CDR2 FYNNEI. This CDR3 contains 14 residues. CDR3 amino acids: CASREGRLNEKLFF. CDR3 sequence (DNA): TGTGCCAGCAGAGAGGGGAGACTCAATGAAAAACTGTTTTTT.

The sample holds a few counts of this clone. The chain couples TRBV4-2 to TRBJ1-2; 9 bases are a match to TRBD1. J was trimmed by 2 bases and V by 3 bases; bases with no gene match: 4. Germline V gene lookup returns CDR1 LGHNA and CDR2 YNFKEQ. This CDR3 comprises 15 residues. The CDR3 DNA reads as TGTGCCAGCAGCCACGAAGGACAGGGGAACTATGGCTACACCTTC. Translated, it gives CASSHEGQGNYGYTF.

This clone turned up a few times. The DNA for the CDR3 is TGTGCCAGCAGTCTACCCGGGGGTCAGCCCCAGCATTTT. It codes for CASSLPGGQPQHF. This chain joins TRBV2 and TRBJ1-5; maybe TRBD1 (5 bases). The ends were cut back, 5 bases at V and 6 bases at J, with 11 bases in the middle. This CDR3 region has 13 residues. Germline-derived CDR1 and CDR2 are SNHLY and FYNNEI. The full variable domain, rest sourced from reference TRBV2 and TRBJ1-5, is EPEVTQTPSHQVTQMGQEVILRCVPISNHLYFYWYRQILGQKVEFLVSFYNNEISEKSEIFDDQFSVERPDGSNFTLKIRSTKLEDSAMYFCASSLPGGQPQHFGDGTRLSIL.

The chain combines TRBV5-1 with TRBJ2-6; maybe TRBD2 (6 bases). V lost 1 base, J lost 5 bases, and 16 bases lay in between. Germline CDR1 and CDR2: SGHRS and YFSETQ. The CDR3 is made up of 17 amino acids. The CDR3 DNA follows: TGCGCCAGCAGCTTGATCGGACTGGGCGGGAGGGCCAACGTCCTGACTTTC. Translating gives CASSLIGLGGRANVLTF.

The CDR3 nucleotides are TGTGCCTGGAGTGTCTCAAAGGGAGATGTGCAGTACTTC. Translated: CAWSVSKGDVQYF. V usage is TRBV30 and J usage is TRBJ2-7; a possible D gene is TRBD2 (5 bases). Germline lookup yields CDR1 GTSNPN and CDR2 SVGIG (reference sequence). V was clipped by 0 bases and J by 9 bases, with 15 bases between them. The CDR3 runs 13 residues.

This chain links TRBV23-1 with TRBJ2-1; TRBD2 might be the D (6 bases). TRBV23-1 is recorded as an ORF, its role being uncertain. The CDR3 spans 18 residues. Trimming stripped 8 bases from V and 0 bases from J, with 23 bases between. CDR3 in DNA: TGCGCCAGCGGGGGATTAGGGCGGGGACTGAGCTCCTACAATGAGCAGTTCTTC. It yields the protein CASGGLGRGLSSYNEQFF.

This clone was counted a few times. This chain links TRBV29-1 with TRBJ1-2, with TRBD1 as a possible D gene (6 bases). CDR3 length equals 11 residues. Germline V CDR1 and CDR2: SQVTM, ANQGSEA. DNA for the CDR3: TGCGGCGACAGGTCTAACTATGGCTACACCTTC. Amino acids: CGDRSNYGYTF.

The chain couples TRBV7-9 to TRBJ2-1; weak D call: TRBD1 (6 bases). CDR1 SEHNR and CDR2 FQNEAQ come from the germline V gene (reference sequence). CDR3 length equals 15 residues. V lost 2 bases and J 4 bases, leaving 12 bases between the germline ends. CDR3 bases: TGTGCCAGCAGCTTAACAGGGCAGAAGTACAATGAGCAGTTCTTC. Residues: CASSLTGQKYNEQFF.

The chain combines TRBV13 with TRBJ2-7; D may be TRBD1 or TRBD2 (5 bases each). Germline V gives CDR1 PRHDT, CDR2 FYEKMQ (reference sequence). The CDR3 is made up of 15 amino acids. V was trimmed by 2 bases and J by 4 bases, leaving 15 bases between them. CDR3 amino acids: CASSLRSRGGYEQYF. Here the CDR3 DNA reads TGTGCCAGCAGCTTAAGGTCCCGGGGCGGGTACGAGCAGTACTTC.

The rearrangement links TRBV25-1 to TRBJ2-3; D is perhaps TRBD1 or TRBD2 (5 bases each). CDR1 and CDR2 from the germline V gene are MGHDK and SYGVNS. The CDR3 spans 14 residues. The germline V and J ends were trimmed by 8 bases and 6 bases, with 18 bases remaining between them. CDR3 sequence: CASGGRRGLDTQYF. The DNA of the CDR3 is TGTGCCAGCGGGGGACGACGGGGTTTGGATACGCAGTATTTT.